The T cell receptor beta chain under discussion was sequenced for a study of blood T cell repertoires in COVID-19. Study as a whole: Sites across the United States, Italy and Spain contributed samples from acute and convalescent COVID-19. Nucleic acid was either cDNA or gDNA, and it came from T cells, B-cell-depleted T cells, or PBMCs.

The junction had 7 bases not matched to a gene; V was cut back by 5 bases and J by 2 bases. The CDR3 sequence is 15 residues long. CDR1 WSHSY and CDR2 SAAADI come from the germline V gene. The data were produced by immunoSEQ multiplex PCR, yet TCRdb's version contains in-frame clones alone and is incomplete. The repertoire has some 75,000 clones, 90% of them found once; the top ten carry around 7%. This TCR was recovered from a human donor in a cohort sampled during active COVID-19. Sequenced sample: peripheral blood. The J gene is TRBJ2-3, the V gene TRBV10-2; 7 positions match TRBD2. CDR3 protein: CASSSQRDYTDTQYF. CDR3 DNA: TGCGCCAGCAGTAGCCAGAGGGACTACACAGATACGCAGTATTTT.